The 20 T cell receptor beta chains given below trace back to one sample, sequenced in a study of a mutant IDH1 vaccine in newly diagnosed glioma. The antigens of these receptors remain unknown. Noted time point: week 11, during vaccination. Each vaccine dose was 300 ug of mutant IDH1 20-mer peptide, with topical imiquimod. Clones were sequenced by immunoSEQ multiplex PCR, and TCRdb holds only the in-frame ones, with some missing. Of more than 55,000 clones in the sample, 70% to 85% are singletons; the top ten hold 3.6%. The specimen was PBMCs, collected from a glioma patient whose treatment included an IDH1 peptide vaccine. These receptor sequences come from a man aged 25-40 years with glioma.

This clone was detected once. The chain uses TRBV7-9 and TRBJ2-5; a weak D match, TRBD2 (7 bases). CDR1 SEHNR and CDR2 FQNEAQ come from the germline V gene (reference sequence). The V and J ends lost 5 bases and 2 bases respectively, with 12 bases between them. The CDR3 covers 14 residues. The chain's CDR3 is CASSPGDYQETQYF. CDR3 nucleotides: TGTGCCAGCAGCCCAGGGGACTATCAAGAGACCCAGTACTTC.

The chain carries TRBV28 and TRBJ1-5; TRBD1 might be the D (6 bases). CDR3 length: 13 residues. Trimming pared 8 bases from V and 5 bases from J, leaving 13 bases between. Looked up from germline, CDR1 is MDHEN and CDR2 is SYDVKM. CDR3 sequence reads: CASVWDTYQPQHF. The CDR3 DNA follows: TGTGCCAGCGTATGGGACACCTATCAGCCCCAGCATTTT.

The chain is built from TRBV27 and TRBJ2-5, with 9 positions matching TRBD2. The J segment lost 5 bases and the V segment lost 6 bases, leaving 4 bases of the junction unmatched. CDR3 length equals 13 residues. The germline CDR1 and CDR2 sequences are MNHEY and SMNVEV (reference sequence). DNA of the CDR3: TGTGCCAGCAGGCTAGCGGGAAGGGAGACCCAGTACTTC. Translation: CASRLAGRETQYF.

The V call is TRBV5-1, the J call TRBJ1-3; 8 positions match TRBD1. The CDR3 sequence is 15 residues long. V lost 1 base to trimming and J lost 2 bases; unmatched junction nucleotides: 2. Germline V gene sequence: CDR1 SGHRS, CDR2 YFSETQ. CDR3 nucleotides: TGCGCCAGCAGCTTGCAGGGGGCCCCTGGAAACACCATATATTTT. It is translated as CASSLQGAPGNTIYF. The entire variable domain, with the rest obtained from reference TRBV5-1 and TRBJ1-3, is as follows: KAGVTQTPRYLIKTRGQQVTLSCSPISGHRSVSWYQQTPGQGLQFLFEYFSETQRNKGNFPGRFSGRQFSNSRSEMNVSTLELGDSALYLCASSLQGAPGNTIYFGEGSWLTVV.

V gene TRBV9 combines with J gene TRBJ2-3, with 13 bases identical to TRBD2. This CDR3 has 16 residues. J was trimmed by 5 bases and V by 4 bases; bases with no gene match: 7. Germline V lookup: CDR1 SGDLS, CDR2 YYNGEE. CDR3 sequence reads: CASSSGLAGRRDTQYF. The CDR3 DNA reads as TGTGCCAGCAGCTCGGGACTAGCGGGAAGGAGAGATACGCAGTATTTT. The full variable domain, in which reference TRBV9 and TRBJ2-3 provide the parts outside the CDR3, is DSGVTQTPKHLITATGQRVTLRCSPRSGDLSVYWYQQSLDQGLQFLIQYYNGEERAKGNILERFSAQQFPDLHSELNLSSLELGDSALYFCASSSGLAGRRDTQYFGPGTRLTVL.

V and J are TRBV7-9 and TRBJ1-4; 8 bases map to TRBD1. This CDR3 contains 16 residues. Per the germline V gene, CDR1 is SEHNR and CDR2 is FQNEAQ (reference sequence). Trimming cost V 6 bases and J 4 bases; bases outside gene matches: 10. CDR3 protein: CASSSQTGANNEKLFF. DNA for the CDR3: TGTGCCAGCAGTTCGCAGACAGGGGCGAATAATGAAAAACTGTTTTTT.

V and J are TRBV7-2 and TRBJ1-2; weak D call: TRBD1 (5 bases). CDR3 length: 13 residues. The germline V gene has CDR1 SGHTA and CDR2 FQGNSA. V was trimmed by 5 bases and J by 4 bases, leaving 11 bases between them. CDR3 region: CASSPAGPYGYTF. CDR3 nucleotides: TGTGCCAGCAGCCCGGCAGGGCCCTATGGCTACACCTTC.

The CDR3 sequence is CASSFGTNSYNEQFF. CDR3 sequence (DNA): TGTGCCAGCAGCTTCGGGACTAACTCCTACAATGAGCAGTTCTTC. The gene calls are TRBV7-2 and TRBJ2-1, with 7 bases aligning to TRBD2. The CDR3 runs to 15 residues. Losses at the gene ends were 3 bases for V and 0 bases for J; bases not matched to a gene: 2. In germline, CDR1 is SGHTA, CDR2 FQGNSA.

This clone was picked up one time. The rearrangement links TRBV10-3 to TRBJ2-2; TRBD2 is a possible D gene (6 bases). This CDR3 is 17 amino acids long. Trimming took off 4 bases at V and 7 bases at J, with 22 bases between the two ends. Germline V CDR1 and CDR2: ENHRY, SYGVKD. The CDR3 reads CAISAGRGDSGIGELFF. The DNA for the CDR3 is TGTGCCATCAGTGCGGGGCGGGGAGACTCAGGTATCGGGGAGCTGTTTTTT.

This clone was seen a single time. CDR3 residues: CASSPTGDSTEAFF. DNA for the CDR3: TGTGCCAGCTCACCGACAGGCGACAGCACTGAAGCTTTCTTT. V gene TRBV18 combines with J gene TRBJ1-1; D is perhaps TRBD1 (6 bases). This CDR3 spans 14 amino acids. V lost 3 bases and J 4 bases, leaving 12 bases between the germline ends. The germline CDR1 and CDR2 sequences are KGHSH and LQKENI.

The chain uses TRBV6-5 and TRBJ1-2; TRBD1 is a possible D gene (5 bases). There are 15 residues in the CDR3. Trimming took off 4 bases at V and 8 bases at J, with 20 bases between the two ends. The V gene's germline CDR1 is MNHEY and CDR2 SVGAGI. The CDR3, as DNA: TGTGCCAGCAGTTCCAACTTGGCGGACACGCGGGGCTACACCTTC. Protein: CASSSNLADTRGYTF.

This clone has more than one count but fewer than ten. The chain couples TRBV18 to TRBJ2-6; no clear D. V was pared by 0 bases and J by 0 bases, with 6 bases between. CDR3 size: 16 residues. Germline V gives CDR1 KGHSH, CDR2 LQKENI. CDR3: CASSPPGGSGANVLTF. CDR3 in DNA: TGTGCCAGCTCACCACCAGGCGGCTCTGGGGCCAACGTCCTGACTTTC.

The chain uses TRBV27 and TRBJ2-7; TRBD1 might be the D (5 bases). The CDR3 has 14 amino acids. CDR1 is MNHEY and CDR2 is SMNVEV in the germline V gene (reference sequence). V was shortened by 3 bases and J by 4 bases, with 13 bases between the two germline ends. In nucleotides, the CDR3 is TGTGCCAGCAGTTTCCACCCCCAGGGTTACGAGCAGTACTTC. This gives the protein CASSFHPQGYEQYF.

The chain employs TRBV5-1 and TRBJ2-5, with 10 bases aligning to TRBD1. Germline-derived CDR1 and CDR2 are SGHRS and YFSETQ. The CDR3 sequence is 17 residues long. J gave up 2 bases and V 7 bases, and 14 bases lay outside the gene matches. CDR3 in DNA: TGCGCCAGCGGCAGGGGACAGGGGATCCTATTTCAAGAGACCCAGTACTTC. As protein: CASGRGQGILFQETQYF.

The chain couples TRBV2 to TRBJ1-5; D is uncertain. This CDR3 contains 14 residues. The V end was cut by 6 bases, the J end by 6 bases, with 15 bases between. Germline V gene sequence: CDR1 SNHLY, CDR2 FYNNEI. The CDR3 coding sequence is TGTGCCAGCAGAGCTGGCGGGTCCGGTCAGCCCCAGCATTTT. This codes for CASRAGGSGQPQHF. Complete variable domain (other parts from reference TRBV2 and TRBJ1-5): EPEVTQTPSHQVTQMGQEVILRCVPISNHLYFYWYRQILGQKVEFLVSFYNNEISEKSEIFDDQFSVERPDGSNFTLKIRSTKLEDSAMYFCASRAGGSGQPQHFGDGTRLSIL.

The genes are TRBV7-2 and TRBJ2-7, with 10 bases lining up with TRBD2. This CDR3 spans 15 amino acids. V lost 5 bases and J lost 5; bases outside the gene matches: 9. The germline CDR1 and CDR2 sequences are SGHTA and FQGNSA. The CDR3 bases are TGTGCCAGCAGCCCAGGTAGCGGGAGGCACAACGAGCAGTACTTC. Amino acid sequence: CASSPGSGRHNEQYF.

The sample holds one count of this clone. The chain employs TRBV10-3 and TRBJ1-6; D unclear. V gave up 3 bases and J gave up 8 bases, with 8 bases separating them. Germline assignment: CDR1 ENHRY and CDR2 SYGVKD. CDR3 size: 13 residues. The CDR3: CAISDAGDSPLHF. Written as DNA, the CDR3 is TGTGCCATCAGTGACGCCGGGGATTCACCCCTCCACTTT.

The chain carries TRBV30 and TRBJ2-3, with a weak D call TRBD2 (7 bases). The CDR3 runs 16 residues. The germline V gene has CDR1 GTSNPN and CDR2 SVGIG (reference sequence). The V gene lost 3 bases and the J gene lost 7 bases, with 23 bases spanning the gap. CDR3 sequence reads: CAWSPRGGGGLNTQYF. The DNA of the CDR3 is TGTGCCTGGAGCCCCAGGGGAGGGGGAGGGCTAAATACGCAGTATTTT. Variable domain in full (rest from reference TRBV30 and TRBJ2-3): SQTIHQWPATLVQPVGSPLSLECTVEGTSNPNLYWYRQAAGRGLQLLFYSVGIGQISSEVPQNLSASRPQDRQFILSSKKLLLSDSGFYLCAWSPRGGGGLNTQYFGPGTRLTVL.

The genes are TRBV21-1 and TRBJ2-2. TRBV21-1 is flagged as a pseudogene. The CDR3 has 14 amino acids. CDR3 DNA: TGTGCCAGCAGCAAAGGGATAATCACCGGGGAGCTGTTTTTT. Protein sequence: CASSKGIITGELFF.

The V and J genes are TRBV28 and TRBJ2-7; 8 bases align to TRBD2. Per germline, CDR1 MDHEN and CDR2 SYDVKM. The V segment lost 3 bases and the J segment 4 bases; nucleotides outside the gene matches: 14. The length of the CDR3 is 17 residues. CDR3 coding DNA: TGTGCCAGCAGTTTGCCCCGGGGGGGCACCGTCGGGTACGAGCAGTACTTC. Translation: CASSLPRGGTVGYEQYF.